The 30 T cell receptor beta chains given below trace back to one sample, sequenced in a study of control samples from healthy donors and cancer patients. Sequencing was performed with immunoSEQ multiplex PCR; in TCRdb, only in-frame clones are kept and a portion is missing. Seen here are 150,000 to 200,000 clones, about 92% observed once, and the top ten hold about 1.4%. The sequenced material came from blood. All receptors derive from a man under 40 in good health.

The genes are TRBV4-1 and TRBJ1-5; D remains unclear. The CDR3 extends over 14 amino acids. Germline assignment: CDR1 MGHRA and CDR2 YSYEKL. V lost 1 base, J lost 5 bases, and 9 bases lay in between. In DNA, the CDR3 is TGCGCCAGCAGCCAAGGGGCAGAGGATCAGCCCCAGCATTTT. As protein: CASSQGAEDQPQHF.

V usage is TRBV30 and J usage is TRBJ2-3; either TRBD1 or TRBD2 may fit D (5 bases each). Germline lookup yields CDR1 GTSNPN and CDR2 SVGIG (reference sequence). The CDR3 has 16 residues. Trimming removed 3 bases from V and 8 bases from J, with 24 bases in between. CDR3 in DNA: TGTGCCTGGAGGGATTCCCCGGGTCGGGACCTGGGTACGCAGTATTTT. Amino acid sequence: CAWRDSPGRDLGTQYF.

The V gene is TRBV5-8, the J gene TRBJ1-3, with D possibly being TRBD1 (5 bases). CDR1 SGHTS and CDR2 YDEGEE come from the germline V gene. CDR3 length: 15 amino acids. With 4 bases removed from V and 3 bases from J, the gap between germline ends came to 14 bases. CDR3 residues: CASSPMGQGGNTIYF. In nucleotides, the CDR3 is TGTGCCAGCAGCCCAATGGGGCAAGGTGGAAACACCATATATTTT.

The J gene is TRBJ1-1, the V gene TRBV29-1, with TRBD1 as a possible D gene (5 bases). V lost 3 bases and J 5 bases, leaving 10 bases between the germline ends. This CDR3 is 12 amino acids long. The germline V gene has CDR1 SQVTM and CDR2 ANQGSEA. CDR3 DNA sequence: TGCAGCGTTGACCAGGGTCGGACTGAAGCTTTCTTT. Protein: CSVDQGRTEAFF.

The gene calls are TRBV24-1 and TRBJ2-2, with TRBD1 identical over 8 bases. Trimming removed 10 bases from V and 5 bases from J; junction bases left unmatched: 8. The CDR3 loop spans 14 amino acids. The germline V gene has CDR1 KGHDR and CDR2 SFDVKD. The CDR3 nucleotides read TGTGCCACAGGGGGACAGGAGAGGACCGGGGAGCTGTTTTTT. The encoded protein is CATGGQERTGELFF.

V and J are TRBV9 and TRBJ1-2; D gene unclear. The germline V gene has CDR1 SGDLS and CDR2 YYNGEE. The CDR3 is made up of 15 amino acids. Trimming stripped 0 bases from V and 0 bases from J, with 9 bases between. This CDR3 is CASSVVPQSNYGYTF. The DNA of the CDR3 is TGTGCCAGCAGCGTAGTCCCACAGTCTAACTATGGCTACACCTTC.

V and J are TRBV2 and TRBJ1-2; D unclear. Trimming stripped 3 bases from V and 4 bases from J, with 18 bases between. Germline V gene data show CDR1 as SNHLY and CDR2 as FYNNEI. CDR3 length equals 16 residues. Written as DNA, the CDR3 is TGTGCCAGCAGTGAGATAGGTGTGTGGTCGGGCTATGGCTACACCTTC. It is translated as CASSEIGVWSGYGYTF.

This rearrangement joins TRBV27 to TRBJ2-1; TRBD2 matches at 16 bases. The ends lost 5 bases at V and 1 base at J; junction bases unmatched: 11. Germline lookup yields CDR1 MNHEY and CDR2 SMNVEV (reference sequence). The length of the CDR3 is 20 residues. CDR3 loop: CASSVTGTSGRAGSYNEQFF. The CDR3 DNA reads TGTGCCAGCAGTGTAACCGGGACTAGCGGGAGGGCCGGGTCCTACAATGAGCAGTTCTTC.

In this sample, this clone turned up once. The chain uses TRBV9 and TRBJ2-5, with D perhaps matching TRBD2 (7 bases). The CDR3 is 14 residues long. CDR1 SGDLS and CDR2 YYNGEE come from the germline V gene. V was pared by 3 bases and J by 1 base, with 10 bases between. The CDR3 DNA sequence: TGTGCCAGCAGCGGAGGGGGGGGCCAAGAGACCCAGTACTTC. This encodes CASSGGGGQETQYF.

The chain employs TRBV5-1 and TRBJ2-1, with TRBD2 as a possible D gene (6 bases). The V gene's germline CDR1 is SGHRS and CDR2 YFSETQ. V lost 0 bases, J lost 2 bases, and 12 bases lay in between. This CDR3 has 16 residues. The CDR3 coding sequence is TGCGCCAGCAGCTTGGTCGGTAGCGGAACCTACAATGAGCAGTTCTTC. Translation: CASSLVGSGTYNEQFF.

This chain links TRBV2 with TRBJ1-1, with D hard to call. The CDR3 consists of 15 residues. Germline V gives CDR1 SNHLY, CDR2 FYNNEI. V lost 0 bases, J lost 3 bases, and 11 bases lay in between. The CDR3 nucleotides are TGTGCCAGCAGTGAAGCTACCCGGCAGTACACTGAAGCTTTCTTT. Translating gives CASSEATRQYTEAFF.

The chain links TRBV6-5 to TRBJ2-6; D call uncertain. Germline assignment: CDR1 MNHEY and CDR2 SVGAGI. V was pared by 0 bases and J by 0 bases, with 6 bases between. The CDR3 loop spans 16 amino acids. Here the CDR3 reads CASSYSPYSGANVLTF. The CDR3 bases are TGTGCCAGCAGTTACTCGCCGTACTCTGGGGCCAACGTCCTGACTTTC.

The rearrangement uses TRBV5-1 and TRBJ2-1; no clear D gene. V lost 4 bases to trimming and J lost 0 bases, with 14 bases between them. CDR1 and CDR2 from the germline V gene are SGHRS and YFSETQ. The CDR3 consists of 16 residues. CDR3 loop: CASSHGSASSYNEQFF. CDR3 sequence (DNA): TGCGCCAGCAGCCACGGCAGCGCGAGCTCCTACAATGAGCAGTTCTTC.

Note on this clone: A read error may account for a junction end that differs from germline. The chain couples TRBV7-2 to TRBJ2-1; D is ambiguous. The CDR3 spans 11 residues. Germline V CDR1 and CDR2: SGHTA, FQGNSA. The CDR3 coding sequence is TGTGCCAGCAGCTCCGACAATGAGCAGTTCTTC. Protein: CASSSDNEQFF.

CDR3 nucleotides: TGTGCCAGCAGTCCCGAGCCGGATCGAGGATACAATGAGCAGTTCTTC. It translates to CASSPEPDRGYNEQFF. The gene calls are TRBV14 and TRBJ2-1; D ambiguous. Germline V lookup: CDR1 SGHDN, CDR2 FVKESK. The CDR3 extends over 16 amino acids. V lost 6 bases and J lost 4, with 19 bases in between.

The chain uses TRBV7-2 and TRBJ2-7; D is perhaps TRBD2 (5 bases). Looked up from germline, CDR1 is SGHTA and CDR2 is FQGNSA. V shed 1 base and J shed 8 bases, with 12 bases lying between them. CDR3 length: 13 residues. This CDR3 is CASSLEEDSKQYF. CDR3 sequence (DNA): TGTGCCAGCAGCTTAGAGGAGGACTCAAAGCAGTACTTC.

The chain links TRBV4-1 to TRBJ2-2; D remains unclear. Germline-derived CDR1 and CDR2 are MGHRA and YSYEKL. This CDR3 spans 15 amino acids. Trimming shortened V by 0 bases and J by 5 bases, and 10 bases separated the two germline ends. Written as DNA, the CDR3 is TGCGCCAGCAGCCAAGAAACAGTTTTAACCGGGGAGCTGTTTTTT. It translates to CASSQETVLTGELFF.

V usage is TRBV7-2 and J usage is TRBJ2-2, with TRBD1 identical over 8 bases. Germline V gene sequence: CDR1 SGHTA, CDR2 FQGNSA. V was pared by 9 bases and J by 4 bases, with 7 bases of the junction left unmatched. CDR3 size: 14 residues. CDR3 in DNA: TGTGCCAGTCGGACAGGGTCGACCACCGGGGAGCTGTTTTTT. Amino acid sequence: CASRTGSTTGELFF.

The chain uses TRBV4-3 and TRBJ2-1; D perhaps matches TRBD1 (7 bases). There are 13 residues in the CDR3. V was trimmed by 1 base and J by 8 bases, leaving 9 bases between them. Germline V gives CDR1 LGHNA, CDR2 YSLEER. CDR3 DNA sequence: TGCGCCAGCAGCCAAGGCAGGGGGGATGAGCAGTTCTTC. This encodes CASSQGRGDEQFF.

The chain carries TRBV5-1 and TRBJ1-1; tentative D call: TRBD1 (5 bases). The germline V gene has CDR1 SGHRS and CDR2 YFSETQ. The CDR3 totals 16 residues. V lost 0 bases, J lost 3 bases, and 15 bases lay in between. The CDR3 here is CASSLGGHKAYTEAFF. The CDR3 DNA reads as TGCGCCAGCAGCTTGGGGGGCCACAAGGCCTACACTGAAGCTTTCTTT. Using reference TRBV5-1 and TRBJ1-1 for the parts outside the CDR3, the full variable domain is KAGVTQTPRYLIKTRGQQVTLSCSPISGHRSVSWYQQTPGQGLQFLFEYFSETQRNKGNFPGRFSGRQFSNSRSEMNVSTLELGDSALYLCASSLGGHKAYTEAFFGQGTRLTVV.

CDR3 sequence: CASSLWRGNEQFF. Here the CDR3 DNA reads TGTGCCAGCAGTTTATGGAGGGGCAATGAGCAGTTCTTC. The rearrangement joins TRBV12-3 or TRBV12-4 to TRBJ2-1; D may be TRBD2 (6 bases). The V end was cut by 2 bases, the J end by 6 bases, with 8 bases between. The CDR3 has 13 amino acids.

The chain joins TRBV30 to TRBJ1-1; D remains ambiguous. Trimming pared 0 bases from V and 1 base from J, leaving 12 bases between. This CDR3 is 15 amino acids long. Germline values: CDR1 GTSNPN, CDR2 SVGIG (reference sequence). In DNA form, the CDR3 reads TGTGCCTGGAGTGTAAGGCGGATGGGGAACACTGAAGCTTTCTTT. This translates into CAWSVRRMGNTEAFF.

CDR3 region: CASSLGGAWEKLFF. The CDR3 DNA follows: TGCGCCAGCAGCTTGGGCGGGGCGTGGGAAAAACTGTTTTTT. The chain couples TRBV5-1 to TRBJ1-4; D is possibly TRBD1 (5 bases). V was cut by 0 bases and J by 8 bases, with 11 bases left in between. Looked up from germline, CDR1 is SGHRS and CDR2 is YFSETQ. The CDR3 is made up of 14 amino acids.

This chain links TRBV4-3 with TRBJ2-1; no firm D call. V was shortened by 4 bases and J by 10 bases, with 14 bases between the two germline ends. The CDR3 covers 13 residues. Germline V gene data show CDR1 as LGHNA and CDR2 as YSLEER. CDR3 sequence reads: CASSPNSPHEQFF. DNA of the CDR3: TGCGCCAGCAGCCCCAATAGCCCCCACGAGCAGTTCTTC.

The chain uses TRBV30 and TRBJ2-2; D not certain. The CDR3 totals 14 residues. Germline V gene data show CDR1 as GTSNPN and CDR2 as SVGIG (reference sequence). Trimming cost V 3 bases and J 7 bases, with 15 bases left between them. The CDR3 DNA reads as TGTGCCTGGAGCCTTTCTCCGGGTGACGGGGAGCTGTTTTTT. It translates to CAWSLSPGDGELFF. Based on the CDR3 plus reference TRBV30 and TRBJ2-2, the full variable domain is SQTIHQWPATLVQPVGSPLSLECTVEGTSNPNLYWYRQAAGRGLQLLFYSVGIGQISSEVPQNLSASRPQDRQFILSSKKLLLSDSGFYLCAWSLSPGDGELFFGEGSRLTVL.

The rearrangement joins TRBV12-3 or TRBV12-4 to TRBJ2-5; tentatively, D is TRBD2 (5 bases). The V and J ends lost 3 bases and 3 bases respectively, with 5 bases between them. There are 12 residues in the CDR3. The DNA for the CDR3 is TGTGCCAGCAGTTTGAGGGAAGAGACCCAGTACTTC. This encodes CASSLREETQYF.

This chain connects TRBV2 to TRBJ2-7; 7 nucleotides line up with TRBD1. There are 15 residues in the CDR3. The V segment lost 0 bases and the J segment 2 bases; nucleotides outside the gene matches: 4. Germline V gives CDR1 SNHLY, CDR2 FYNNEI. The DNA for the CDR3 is TGTGCCAGCAGTGAAGCGGACAGGCGGGCCTACGAGCAGTACTTC. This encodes CASSEADRRAYEQYF. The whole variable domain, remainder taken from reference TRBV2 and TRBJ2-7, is EPEVTQTPSHQVTQMGQEVILRCVPISNHLYFYWYRQILGQKVEFLVSFYNNEISEKSEIFDDQFSVERPDGSNFTLKIRSTKLEDSAMYFCASSEADRRAYEQYFGPGTRLTVT.

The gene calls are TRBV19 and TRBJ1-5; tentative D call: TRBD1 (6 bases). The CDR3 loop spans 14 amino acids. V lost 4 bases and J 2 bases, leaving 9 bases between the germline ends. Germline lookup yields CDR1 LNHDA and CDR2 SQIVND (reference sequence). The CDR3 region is CASSTSGGNQPQHF. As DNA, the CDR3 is TGTGCCAGTAGTACGTCAGGGGGCAATCAGCCCCAGCATTTT.

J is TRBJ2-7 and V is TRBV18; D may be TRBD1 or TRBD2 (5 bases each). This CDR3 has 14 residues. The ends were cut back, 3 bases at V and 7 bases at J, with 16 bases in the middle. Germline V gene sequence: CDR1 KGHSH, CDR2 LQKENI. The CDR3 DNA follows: TGTGCCAGCTCACCCGGACTGATGCCAGGGGAGCAGTACTTC. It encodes CASSPGLMPGEQYF.

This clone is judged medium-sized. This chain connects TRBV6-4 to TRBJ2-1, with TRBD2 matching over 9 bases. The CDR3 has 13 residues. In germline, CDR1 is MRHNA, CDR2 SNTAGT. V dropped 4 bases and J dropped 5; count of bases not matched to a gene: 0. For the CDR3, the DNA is TGTGCCAGCAGTGGGACTAGCGACAATGAGCAGTTCTTC. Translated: CASSGTSDNEQFF.